One and the same sample provided the 28 T cell receptor beta chains below, sequenced in a study of T-cell reconstitution after alpha-beta-depleted transplantation in children. Researchers prepared the TCRbeta library using unique molecular identifiers, the study reports. TCRdb reanalysed the PCR reads using MiXCR and keeps one entry per CDR3 protein. There are 180,000 or so distinct CDR3 sequences in the sample; 5.5% to 7% occur only once, and 4.5% lies in the top ten. Material: PBMCs, obtained before TCRalphabeta/CD19-depleted stem cell transplant. The receptors stem from a girl under two years old with combined immunodeficiency, due to receive a stem cell transplant.

The sample holds a few counts of this clonotype. The V call is TRBV4-3, the J call TRBJ2-3, with D perhaps matching TRBD2 (5 bases). Trimming pared 4 bases from V and 4 bases from J, leaving 15 bases between. The CDR3 covers 15 residues. CDR1 is LGHNA and CDR2 is YSLEER in the germline V gene. Here the CDR3 reads CASSRTVASSDTQYF. CDR3 DNA sequence: TGCGCCAGCAGCCGGACCGTCGCTAGCTCAGATACGCAGTATTTT.

This clonotype was found many times. J is TRBJ2-1 and V is TRBV13; 8 bases are a match to TRBD1. There are 17 residues in the CDR3. Unmatched junction bases numbered 12, after V lost 3 bases and J lost 5 bases. The germline V gene has CDR1 PRHDT and CDR2 FYEKMQ (reference sequence). As DNA, the CDR3 is TGTGCCAGCAGCTTCGACAAACAGGGGGACCCCAACAATGAGCAGTTCTTC. Its translation is CASSFDKQGDPNNEQFF.

This clonotype was detected a few times. The CDR3 nucleotides are TGTGCCAGCAGCGCGGGACGGGGCGGCCTAGCCAAAAACATTCAGTACTTC. Its translation: CASSAGRGGLAKNIQYF. The gene calls are TRBV9 and TRBJ2-4; possibly TRBD1 or TRBD2 for D (5 bases each). Trimming took 3 bases from V and 0 from J, leaving 16 bases between them. The germline gives CDR1 SGDLS, CDR2 YYNGEE. The CDR3 totals 17 residues.

There are many counts of this clonotype. V and J are TRBV9 and TRBJ2-3, with 9 bases aligning to TRBD2. Per the germline V gene, CDR1 is SGDLS and CDR2 is YYNGEE. CDR3 length: 18 residues. J lost 3 bases, V lost 0 bases, and 11 bases had no gene match. The CDR3 DNA reads as TGTGCCAGCAGCGTAGGGCCTTTAGCGGGGGCCGTTACAGATACGCAGTATTTT. Its translation: CASSVGPLAGAVTDTQYF.

This chain joins TRBV6-5 and TRBJ1-6; D is unclear. The length of the CDR3 is 15 residues. CDR1 is MNHEY, CDR2 SVGAGI, per germline. V lost 1 base to trimming and J lost 14 bases, with 18 bases between them. CDR3 nucleotide sequence: TGTGCCAGCAGTTACTTACGGCTTGATGGGTTCACCCTCCACTTT. Translated, it gives CASSYLRLDGFTLHF.

This clonotype occurred many times. This chain links TRBV21-1 with TRBJ2-7; the table's D call TRBD1 went unverified against the DNA. TRBV21-1 is marked as a pseudogene. The CDR3 has 16 residues. The CDR3: CASSKKQGRVVYEQYF. The CDR3 coding sequence is TGTGCCAGCAGCAAAAAACAGGGGAGAGTGGTCTACGAGCAGTACTTC.

This clonotype was counted ten times or more. The V gene is TRBV7-2, the J gene TRBJ1-1; 8 bases agree with TRBD1. CDR1 and CDR2 from the germline V gene are SGHTA and FQGNSA. J gave up 3 bases and V 4 bases, and 10 bases lay outside the gene matches. This CDR3 has 16 residues. Written as DNA, the CDR3 is TGTGCCAGCAGCTCATTACATACGACAGGGGACACTGAAGCTTTCTTT. Translating gives CASSSLHTTGDTEAFF. Looking up the rest from reference TRBV7-2 and TRBJ1-1 gives the full variable domain: GAGVSQSPSNKVTEKGKDVELRCDPISGHTALYWYRQSLGQGLEFLIYFQGNSAPDKSGLPSDRFSAERTGGSVSTLTIQRTQQEDSAVYLCASSSLHTTGDTEAFFGQGTRLTVV.

Ten or more counts support this clonotype. J is TRBJ2-1 and V is TRBV6-5, with 10 bases that match TRBD2. CDR1 and CDR2 (germline): MNHEY, SVGAGI. Unmatched junction bases numbered 4, after V lost 2 bases and J lost 9 bases. The CDR3 totals 14 residues. The CDR3 loop is CASSYGTSVSEQFF. The CDR3 DNA follows: TGTGCCAGCAGTTACGGGACTAGCGTTTCTGAGCAGTTCTTC.

Ten or more counts support this clonotype. This CDR3 is CASSGGPGTGGDAFF. The CDR3 region has the DNA TGTGCCAGCAGTGGGGGCCCCGGGACAGGGGGCGACGCTTTCTTT. This chain connects TRBV12-3 or TRBV12-4 to TRBJ1-1; 12 bases agree with TRBD1. The J segment lost 11 bases and the V segment lost 5 bases, leaving 12 bases of the junction unmatched. This CDR3 spans 15 amino acids.

This clonotype was detected ten times or more. This rearrangement joins TRBV12-3 or TRBV12-4 to TRBJ1-2; D is unresolved. The CDR3 covers 12 residues. V dropped 1 base and J dropped 8 bases, with 8 bases sitting between them. The chain's CDR3 is CASSLGAAGYTF. CDR3 DNA: TGTGCCAGCAGTTTAGGGGCAGCCGGCTACACCTTC.

In this sample, this clonotype turned up many times. DNA of the CDR3: TGCGCCAGCAGCCAAGGGACAGGGTCTAATTCACCCCTCCACTTT. This sequence encodes CASSQGTGSNSPLHF. The chain uses TRBV4-3 and TRBJ1-6; 8 bases align to TRBD1. This CDR3 spans 15 amino acids. Germline V lookup: CDR1 LGHNA, CDR2 YSLEER. The V gene end was trimmed by 1 base and the J gene end by 6 bases; junction bases not matched to a gene: 2.

The table lists this clonotype with many counts. The chain links TRBV10-3 to TRBJ2-5; 7 nucleotides match TRBD2. The junction had 7 bases not matched to a gene; V was cut back by 0 bases and J by 6 bases. Germline loops: CDR1 ENHRY, CDR2 SYGVKD. The CDR3 sequence is 15 residues long. The CDR3 DNA is TGTGCCATCAGTGAGTCGAAGCGGGGTTGGAAGACCCAGTACTTC. Protein: CAISESKRGWKTQYF.

A few counts support this clonotype. V and J are TRBV11-3 and TRBJ2-5, with 7 nucleotides matching TRBD2. Per the germline V gene, CDR1 is SGHNT and CDR2 is YENEEA. Germline trimming cut 5 bases from V and 2 bases from J; bases unmatched to any gene: 8. The CDR3 contains 15 residues. The CDR3 DNA reads TGTGCCAGCAGCCCGCGGGGGTACTTACAAGAGACCCAGTACTTC. Translated: CASSPRGYLQETQYF. Full variable domain (missing parts from reference TRBV11-3 and TRBJ2-5): EAGVVQSPRYKIIEKKQPVAFWCNPISGHNTLYWYLQNLGQGPELLIRYENEEAVDDSQLPKDRFSAERLKGVDSTLKIQPAELGDSAVYLCASSPRGYLQETQYFGPGTRLLVL.

In its sample, this clonotype was seen a few times. The CDR3 coding sequence is TGTGCCAGCAGCTGGGGACTTCAAGCGCACCAATACGAGCAGTACTTC. It is translated as CASSWGLQAHQYEQYF. This rearrangement joins TRBV6-2 or TRBV6-3 to TRBJ2-7, with a tentative D call TRBD2 (6 bases). The germline V gene has CDR1 MNHEY and CDR2 SVGEGT. The CDR3 has 16 residues. Trimming stripped 6 bases from V and 4 bases from J, with 22 bases between.

The chain's CDR3 is CASSNRVRDEQYF. The CDR3 nucleotides are TGTGCCAGCTCAAACAGGGTACGAGACGAGCAGTACTTC. The chain joins TRBV18 to TRBJ2-7; TRBD1 might be the D (6 bases). The CDR3 sequence is 13 residues long. Trimming pared 5 bases from V and 5 bases from J, leaving 13 bases between. Germline V gene sequence: CDR1 KGHSH, CDR2 LQKENI.

The sample holds many counts of this clonotype. This sequence joins TRBV6-5 and TRBJ1-6; TRBD1 matches 10 bases. The V and J ends lost 0 bases and 10 bases, in that order; junction bases with no gene match: 6. CDR3 size: 16 residues. CDR1 is MNHEY, CDR2 SVGAGI, per germline. Here the CDR3 DNA reads TGTGCCAGCAGTTACTCTCCGGGACAGGGGAAGTCACCCCTCCACTTT. Its translation: CASSYSPGQGKSPLHF.

This clonotype was observed at least ten times. This chain links TRBV20-1 with TRBJ1-1; 7 bases fit TRBD1. The CDR3 covers 14 residues. Germline CDR1 DFQATT, CDR2 SNEGSKA (reference sequence). V trimming: 2 bases; J trimming: 1 base; junction bases outside the gene matches: 4. CDR3 DNA sequence: TGCAGTGCTAGACGAGGGGGCGAGAACACTGAAGCTTTCTTT. It yields the protein CSARRGGENTEAFF.

This clonotype was detected ten times or more. This chain links TRBV12-3 or TRBV12-4 with TRBJ2-7; no definite D call. This CDR3 is 12 amino acids long. The V gene lost 8 bases and the J gene lost 3 bases, with 11 bases spanning the gap. CDR3 loop: CASADTSYEQYF. The CDR3 region has the DNA TGTGCCAGCGCCGATACAAGCTACGAGCAGTACTTC.

This clonotype has at least ten counts. The V and J genes are TRBV3-1 and TRBJ2-7, with 7 bases aligning to TRBD2. Germline CDR1 reads LGHDT; CDR2 reads YNNKEL (reference sequence). The CDR3 loop spans 18 amino acids. V lost 0 bases to trimming and J lost 4 bases; unmatched junction nucleotides: 15. The CDR3 here is CASSQESSWASGAYEQYF. DNA for the CDR3: TGTGCCAGCAGCCAAGAGTCTAGTTGGGCTAGCGGAGCATACGAGCAGTACTTC.

This clonotype was picked up a small number of times. J is TRBJ2-7 and V is TRBV20-1; 7 nucleotides match TRBD1. V lost 3 bases, J lost 3 bases, and 5 bases stayed unmatched. The CDR3 loop spans 13 amino acids. In germline, CDR1 is DFQATT, CDR2 SNEGSKA (reference sequence). This CDR3 is CSASGTAHYEQYF. The CDR3 nucleotides are TGCAGTGCTAGCGGGACAGCCCACTACGAGCAGTACTTC.

This clonotype was recorded at least ten times. This CDR3 reads CASSTHLQTRTNTGELFF. The CDR3 DNA follows: TGCGCCAGCAGCACACACTTACAGACTAGAACGAACACCGGGGAGCTGTTTTTT. V is TRBV5-1 and J is TRBJ2-2, with D possibly matching TRBD2 (6 bases). Trimming removed 4 bases at V and 0 bases at J, with 19 bases between. Germline V CDR1 and CDR2: SGHRS, YFSETQ. The CDR3 totals 18 residues.

This clonotype was seen a few times. The V call is TRBV3-1, the J call TRBJ2-1; 7 bases match TRBD1. This CDR3 spans 13 amino acids. The V gene's germline CDR1 is LGHDT and CDR2 YNNKEL (reference sequence). V was pared by 2 bases and J by 6 bases, with 1 base of the junction left unmatched. The CDR3 region is CASSQWDSNEQFF. The CDR3 coding sequence is TGTGCCAGCAGCCAATGGGACAGCAATGAGCAGTTCTTC.

In its sample, this clonotype was seen many times. The rearrangement links TRBV7-9 to TRBJ2-2, with 7 positions matching TRBD2. Germline-derived CDR1 and CDR2 are SEHNR and FQNEAQ (reference sequence). The CDR3 runs to 16 residues. Unmatched junction bases numbered 10, after V lost 4 bases and J lost 5 bases. CDR3 region: CASSSGGLVGTGELFF. The CDR3 nucleotides read TGTGCCAGCAGCTCGGGAGGACTAGTGGGGACCGGGGAGCTGTTTTTT.

A few counts support this clonotype. The gene calls are TRBV7-3 and TRBJ2-1, with TRBD2 as a possible D gene (7 bases). This CDR3 comprises 16 residues. V lost 2 bases and J 8 bases, leaving 19 bases between the germline ends. CDR1 is SGHTA, CDR2 FQGTGA, per germline. The CDR3 sequence: CASSLLGGEGSDEQFF. The CDR3 nucleotides are TGTGCCAGCAGCTTATTAGGGGGGGAGGGATCGGATGAGCAGTTCTTC.

There are many counts of this clonotype. The gene calls are TRBV18 and TRBJ2-1; TRBD2 matches 7 bases. V lost 0 bases, J lost 0 bases, and 5 bases stayed unmatched. The CDR3 has 17 residues. From germline, CDR1 is KGHSH and CDR2 LQKENI. In nucleotides, the CDR3 is TGTGCCAGCTCACCACCACTAGCGCCGAGCTCCTACAATGAGCAGTTCTTC. Translating it yields CASSPPLAPSSYNEQFF. Looking up the rest from reference TRBV18 and TRBJ2-1 gives the full variable domain: NAGVMQNPRHLVRRRGQEARLRCSPMKGHSHVYWYRQLPEEGLKFMVYLQKENIIDESGMPKERFSAEFPKEGPSILRIQQVVRGDSAAYFCASSPPLAPSSYNEQFFGPGTRLTVL.

This clonotype was observed a handful of times. This chain's CDR3 is CASSLVGTGASSLHF. The CDR3 DNA reads as TGTGCCAGCAGCTTAGTCGGGACAGGGGCAAGTTCCCTCCACTTT. The chain links TRBV7-2 to TRBJ1-6; 10 nucleotides match TRBD1. V dropped 1 base and J dropped 14; count of bases not matched to a gene: 8. CDR1 and CDR2 (germline): SGHTA, FQGNSA. The length of the CDR3 is 15 residues.

This clonotype was detected many times. This chain joins TRBV20-1 and TRBJ2-1; 8 bases map to TRBD2. The CDR3 loop spans 17 amino acids. Trimming cost V 3 bases and J 8 bases; bases outside gene matches: 18. Germline V gene sequence: CDR1 DFQATT, CDR2 SNEGSKA (reference sequence). The CDR3 loop reads CSASSGLAGSYGDEQFF. For the CDR3, the DNA is TGCAGTGCTAGCTCGGGTCTAGCGGGTTCCTATGGGGATGAGCAGTTCTTC.

This clonotype has ten or more counts. This chain joins TRBV13 and TRBJ2-7; the match to TRBD1 covers 9 bases. Germline V gene sequence: CDR1 PRHDT, CDR2 FYEKMQ (reference sequence). The CDR3 consists of 15 residues. Losses at the gene ends were 3 bases for V and 4 bases for J; bases not matched to a gene: 7. The CDR3 bases are TGTGCCAGCAGCTTGTCCGGGACAGGGATTTACGAGCAGTACTTC. Translated, it gives CASSLSGTGIYEQYF. Combining the CDR3 with reference TRBV13 and TRBJ2-7 gives the whole variable domain AAGVIQSPRHLIKEKRETATLKCYPIPRHDTVYWYQQGPGQDPQFLISFYEKMQSDKGSIPDRFSAQQFSDYHSELNMSSLELGDSALYFCASSLSGTGIYEQYFGPGTRLTVT.